The 9 T cell receptor beta chains reported below all come from one sample, sequenced in a study of blood T cell repertoires in COVID-19. Libraries were prepared by immunoSEQ multiplex PCR; TCRdb keeps only in-frame clonotypes and omits some of them. In the table there are tens of thousands of clones, roughly nine tenths of which are singletons. The sequencing input was peripheral blood. These TCRs come from a man in his fifties or sixties with acute or convalescent COVID-19.

This sequence joins TRBV7-2 and TRBJ2-5; D might be TRBD2 (5 bases). V was cut by 7 bases and J by 1 base, with 13 bases left in between. CDR3 length equals 14 residues. Germline V gene lookup returns CDR1 SGHTA and CDR2 FQGNSA. The CDR3 here is CASTLVAGQETQYF. In DNA form, the CDR3 reads TGTGCCAGCACCCTTGTTGCGGGCCAAGAGACCCAGTACTTC.

The chain uses TRBV2 and TRBJ1-5; no clear D gene. V shed 3 bases and J shed 3 bases, with 6 bases lying between them. CDR3 length equals 13 residues. Germline lookup yields CDR1 SNHLY and CDR2 FYNNEI. CDR3 residues: CASSDRNNQPQHF. The CDR3 DNA is TGTGCCAGCAGTGACAGAAACAATCAGCCCCAGCATTTT.

A single count supports this clone. This chain joins TRBV7-9 and TRBJ2-3; TRBD1 agrees at 8 bases. The ends lost 1 base at V and 5 bases at J; junction bases unmatched: 5. CDR3 size: 15 residues. Looked up from germline, CDR1 is SEHNR and CDR2 is FQNEAQ (reference sequence). Here the CDR3 reads CASSLEQGAGDTQYF. The CDR3 bases are TGTGCCAGCAGCTTAGAGCAGGGGGCGGGAGATACGCAGTATTTT.

The chain carries TRBV28 and TRBJ1-2; possible D gene TRBD1, 5 bases. Germline CDR1 MDHEN, CDR2 SYDVKM. The germline V and J ends were trimmed by 6 bases and 4 bases, with 15 bases remaining between them. This CDR3 comprises 14 residues. The CDR3 DNA sequence: TGTGCCAGCAGCCAAAACCAGGGCACCTATGGCTACACCTTC. Translated, it gives CASSQNQGTYGYTF.

The chain combines TRBV7-3 with TRBJ2-2; 7 bases fit TRBD1. Germline V lookup: CDR1 SGHTA, CDR2 FQGTGA. The V segment lost 5 bases and the J segment 3 bases; nucleotides outside the gene matches: 9. The CDR3 runs 16 residues. The DNA for the CDR3 is TGTGCCAGCAGCCACTACCAGGGGGTAGACACCGGGGAGCTGTTTTTT. Protein: CASSHYQGVDTGELFF.

This chain links TRBV5-6 with TRBJ2-1; 7 bases agree with TRBD1. Trimming took 0 bases from V and 8 from J; bases not matched to a gene: 2. The CDR3 covers 13 residues. Germline V lookup: CDR1 SGHDT, CDR2 YYEEEE. CDR3 region: CASSLGQGDEQFF. The DNA of the CDR3 is TGTGCCAGCAGCTTGGGACAGGGCGATGAGCAGTTCTTC.

This chain uses TRBV5-8 with TRBJ1-2; possibly TRBD1 for D (5 bases). V was pared by 2 bases and J by 4 bases, with 21 bases between. The CDR3 runs 17 residues. CDR1 and CDR2 (germline): SGHTS, YDEGEE. DNA for the CDR3: TGTGCCAGCAGCTTACCTCGGGACTCTTTTCCCTTCTATGGCTACACCTTC. Translating gives CASSLPRDSFPFYGYTF.

This clone was recorded once. The rearrangement uses TRBV12-3 or TRBV12-4 and TRBJ1-2, with a possible D match to TRBD1 (6 bases). V gave up 6 bases and J gave up 6 bases, with 11 bases separating them. The CDR3 is 12 amino acids. This CDR3 is CASRRGIDGYTF. Here the CDR3 DNA reads TGTGCCAGCAGAAGGGGGATAGATGGCTACACCTTC.

The chain links TRBV11-2 to TRBJ1-3; the match to TRBD1 covers 9 bases. Germline CDR1 SGHAT, CDR2 FQNNGV. This CDR3 is 14 amino acids long. V dropped 10 bases and J dropped 3; count of bases not matched to a gene: 7. This CDR3 reads CATEQGASGNTIYF. The CDR3 DNA is TGTGCCACTGAACAGGGGGCAAGTGGAAACACCATATATTTT.